A selection of T cell receptor beta chains follows, all from one sample in a study of blood T cell repertoires in COVID-19. The repertoire was sequenced with immunoSEQ multiplex PCR; TCRdb's copy has only in-frame clones and lacks some. The sample gives over 250,000 clones, 85% to 90% of which show up once; 2.4% is in the top ten. Sequencing used PBMCs or T cells enriched from blood (not recorded which). These receptors all stem from a woman under 30 who had recovered from COVID-19. The CDR3 runs from the conserved cysteine through the conserved F or W. A D gene is named only where the DNA matches it firmly. A row's size may be missing; if present it is once, few, many or a size class.

TRBV5-1	TRBJ2-2	15	TRBD1	NA	CASSWRDRVTGELFF	TGCGCCAGCAGCTGGAGAGACAGGGTCACCGGGGAGCTGTTTTTT
TRBV6-1	TRBJ2-5	13	NA	NA	CASSDWREETQYF	TGTGCCAGCAGTGATTGGAGGGAAGAGACCCAGTACTTC
TRBV6-5	TRBJ1-2	12	NA	once	CASSTARYGYTF	TGTGCCAGCAGTACTGCTCGGTATGGCTACACCTTC
TRBV6-5	TRBJ1-5	14	NA	few	CASSRTGGGQPQHF	TGTGCCAGCAGTCGGACGGGGGGAGGTCAGCCCCAGCATTTT
TRBV23-1	TRBJ2-7	15	TRBD1	NA	CASSSFGQGSYEQYF	TGCGCCAGCAGTTCATTTGGACAGGGCTCCTACGAGCAGTACTTC
TRBV9	TRBJ1-1	15	NA	NA	CASSVGGGADTEAFF	TGTGCCAGCAGCGTAGGTGGGGGGGCGGACACTGAAGCTTTCTTT
TRBV19	TRBJ1-5	14	NA	NA	CASSGLQGTGPQHF	TGTGCCAGTAGTGGGTTACAGGGTACGGGGCCCCAGCATTTT
TRBV9	TRBJ1-2	14	TRBD1	few	CASSVEETGYGYTF	TGTGCCAGCAGCGTAGAGGAGACAGGGTATGGCTACACCTTC
TRBV3-1/TRBV3-2	TRBJ2-1	16	TRBD2	once	CASSHLGTSVGSEQFF	TGTGCCAGCAGCCACCTGGGGACTAGCGTTGGGAGTGAGCAGTTCTTC
TRBV12-3/TRBV12-4	TRBJ2-2	13	NA	NA	CASTLGASGELFF	TGTGCCAGCACTCTGGGGGCTTCCGGGGAGCTGTTTTTT
TRBV10-1	TRBJ1-1	15	TRBD1	NA	CASSESGTGFAEAFF	TGCGCCAGCAGTGAGTCAGGGACAGGGTTCGCTGAAGCTTTCTTT
TRBV24-1	TRBJ1-4	16	NA	NA	CATSDFSTTGNEKLFF	TGTGCCACCAGTGATTTTTCGACAACGGGGAATGAAAAACTGTTTTTT
TRBV10-3	TRBJ2-1	16	NA	NA	CAISESLGSSYNEQFF	TGTGCCATCAGTGAGTCATTAGGGAGCTCCTACAATGAGCAGTTCTTC
TRBV11-2	TRBJ1-2	14	NA	few	CASSLGQGDYGYTF	TGTGCCAGCAGCTTAGGGCAGGGCGACTATGGCTACACCTTC
TRBV5-1	TRBJ2-7	15	NA	NA	CASSLMWTETYEQYF	TGCGCCAGCAGCTTGATGTGGACAGAAACCTACGAGCAGTACTTC
TRBV2	TRBJ2-7	12	NA	NA	CASSIGGYEQYF	TGTGCCAGCAGCATAGGGGGATACGAGCAGTACTTC